This section outlines one T cell receptor beta chain sequence together with its context. These data originate in a study of blood T cell repertoires in COVID-19. CDR3 length: 14 residues. Germline V CDR1 and CDR2: SGHTA, FQGNSA. Losses at the gene ends were 4 bases for V and 3 bases for J; bases not matched to a gene: 2. Measured with immunoSEQ multiplex PCR; TCRdb has only the in-frame clones, and not every one. The sample has about 160,000 clones, 75% to 80% seen once; the top ten hold roughly 14%. The chain employs TRBV7-2 and TRBJ2-7; 11 bases are shared with TRBD2. Sequenced input: peripheral blood. This sequence originates from a woman older than 75 with acute or convalescent COVID-19. The CDR3 reads CASSSTSGNYEQYF. DNA of the CDR3: TGTGCCAGCAGCTCGACTAGCGGGAACTACGAGCAGTACTTC.